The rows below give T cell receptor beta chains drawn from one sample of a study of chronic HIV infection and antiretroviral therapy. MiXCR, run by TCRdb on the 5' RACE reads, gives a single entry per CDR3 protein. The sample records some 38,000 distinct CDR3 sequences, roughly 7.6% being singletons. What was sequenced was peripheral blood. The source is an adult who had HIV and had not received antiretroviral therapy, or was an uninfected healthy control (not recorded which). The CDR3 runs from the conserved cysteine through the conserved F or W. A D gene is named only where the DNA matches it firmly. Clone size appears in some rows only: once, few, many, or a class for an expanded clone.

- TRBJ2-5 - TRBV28 TGTGCCAGCAGAGGGTTAGACAGAACCCAAGAGACCCAGTACTTC CASRGLDRTQETQYF
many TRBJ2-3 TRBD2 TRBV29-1 TGCAGCGTTGCTGGGACTAATTCCGTGGATACGCAGTATTTT CSVAGTNSVDTQYF
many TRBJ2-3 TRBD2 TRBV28 TGTGCCAGCAGTGCCAGCGGGAAGGGAGATACGCAGTATTTT CASSASGKGDTQYF
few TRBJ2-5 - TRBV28 TGTGCCAGCAGTTTGACGGGGCCGACGGGGACCCAGTACTTC CASSLTGPTGTQYF
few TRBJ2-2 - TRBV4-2 TGTGCCAGCAGCCAGGCTCTAGGCGACGGGGAGCTGTTTTTT CASSQALGDGELFF
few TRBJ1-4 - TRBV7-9 TGTGCCAGCAGCGACACGGACCCTCCTGAAAAACTGTTTTTT CASSDTDPPEKLFF
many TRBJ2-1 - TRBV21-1 TGTGCCAGCAGCAAGGGGCAGTTCTTC CASSKGQFF
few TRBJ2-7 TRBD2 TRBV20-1 TGCAGTACTAGCGGGAAGTCGGTTCAGTACTTC CSTSGKSVQYF
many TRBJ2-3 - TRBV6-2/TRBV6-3 TGTGCCAGCAGTTACCTCAAAACCCCCCCTAGCACAGATACGCAGTATTTT CASSYLKTPPSTDTQYF
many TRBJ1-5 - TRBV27 TGTCCCCAGGGAGGACAGCCCCAGCATTTT CPQGGQPQHF
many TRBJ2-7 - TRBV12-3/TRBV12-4 TGTGCCAGCAGTTTAATAACAGAGAGCTCCTACGAGCAGTACTTC CASSLITESSYEQYF
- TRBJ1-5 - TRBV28 TGTGCCAGCAGTTCAAACCCCAATCAGCCCCAGCATTTT CASSSNPNQPQHF
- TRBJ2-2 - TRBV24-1 TGTGCCACCAGTGATCACTGGGCAGGGGCGAACACCGGGGAGCTGTTTTTT CATSDHWAGANTGELFF
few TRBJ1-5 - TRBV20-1 TGCAGTGCTAGGCGGGATAGCAATCAGCCCCAGCATTTT CSARRDSNQPQHF
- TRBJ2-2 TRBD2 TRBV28 TGTGCCAGCAGTTTCGGCCTAGCGGGAGATTGCACCGGGGAGCTGTTTTTT CASSFGLAGDCTGELFF
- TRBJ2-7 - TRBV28 TGTGCCAGCGGTTTGGGGGGTGCTATTTACGAGCAGTACTTC CASGLGGAIYEQYF
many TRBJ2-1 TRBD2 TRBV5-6 TGTGCCAGCAGCTTGTGGCTAGCGGGATCCCACAATGAGCAGTTCTTC CASSLWLAGSHNEQFF
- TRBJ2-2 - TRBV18 TGTGCCAGCTCACAGGTCCCAGGCACCGGGGAGCTGTTTTTT CASSQVPGTGELFF
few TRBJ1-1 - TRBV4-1 TGCGCCAGCAGCCAAGGAGACAGGAGTGAAGCTTTCTTT CASSQGDRSEAFF
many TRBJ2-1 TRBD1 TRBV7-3 TGTGCCAGCAGCTCCGGGGACAGTGGGTTGGATGAGCAGTTCTTC CASSSGDSGLDEQFF
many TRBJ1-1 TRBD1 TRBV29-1 TGCAGCGCAAGGACAGGGGTAGACACTGAAGCTTTCTTT CSARTGVDTEAFF
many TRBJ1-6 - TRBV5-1 TGCGCCAGCAGAGTGGGCGACTCCTATAATTCACCCCTCCACTTT CASRVGDSYNSPLHF
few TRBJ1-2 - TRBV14 TGTGCCAGCAGCCAAGGGCCTGGCGGCTACACCTTC CASSQGPGGYTF
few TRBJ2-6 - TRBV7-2 TGTGCCAGCAGCTTCTCTGGGGCCAACGTCCTGACTTTC CASSFSGANVLTF
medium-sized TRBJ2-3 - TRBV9 TGTGCCAGCAGCGTAGGAGGAGGGAAGGTAACAGATACGCAGTATTTT CASSVGGGKVTDTQYF